This TCR beta chain appears in the sequencing data of a study of T cell responses to AZD1222 COVID-19 vaccine. Germline V gene sequence: CDR1 MNHEY, CDR2 SMNVEV (reference sequence). Trimming removed 1 base at V and 1 base at J, with 13 bases between. This CDR3 is built from 16 residues. The data were produced by immunoSEQ multiplex PCR, yet TCRdb's version contains in-frame clones alone and is incomplete. Among 50,000 to 65,000 clones listed, 85% to 95% were seen once. The chain joins TRBV27 to TRBJ1-1; D possibly corresponds to TRBD1 (5 bases). The source material was peripheral blood, sampled 28 days after the second dose of the MenACWY control vaccine. The sequence was obtained from an adult who received the MenACWY meningococcal vaccine as a control. Here the CDR3 DNA reads TGTGCCAGCAGTTTATACAGGCCCCCAAAGAACACTGAAGCTTTCTTT. Translating it yields CASSLYRPPKNTEAFF.